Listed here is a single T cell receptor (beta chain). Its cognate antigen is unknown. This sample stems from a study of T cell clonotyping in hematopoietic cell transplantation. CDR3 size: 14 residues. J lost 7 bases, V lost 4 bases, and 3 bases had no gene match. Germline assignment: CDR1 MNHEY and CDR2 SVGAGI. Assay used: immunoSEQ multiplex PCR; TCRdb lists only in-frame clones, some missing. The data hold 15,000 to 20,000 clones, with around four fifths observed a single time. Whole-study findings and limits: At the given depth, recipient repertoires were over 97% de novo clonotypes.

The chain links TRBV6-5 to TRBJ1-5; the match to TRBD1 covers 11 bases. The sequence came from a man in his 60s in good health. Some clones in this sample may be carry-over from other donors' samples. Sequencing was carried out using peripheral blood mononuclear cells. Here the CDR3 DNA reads TGTGCCAGCAGTTCCGGGACAGGGGGACAGCCCCAGCATTTT. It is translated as CASSSGTGGQPQHF.